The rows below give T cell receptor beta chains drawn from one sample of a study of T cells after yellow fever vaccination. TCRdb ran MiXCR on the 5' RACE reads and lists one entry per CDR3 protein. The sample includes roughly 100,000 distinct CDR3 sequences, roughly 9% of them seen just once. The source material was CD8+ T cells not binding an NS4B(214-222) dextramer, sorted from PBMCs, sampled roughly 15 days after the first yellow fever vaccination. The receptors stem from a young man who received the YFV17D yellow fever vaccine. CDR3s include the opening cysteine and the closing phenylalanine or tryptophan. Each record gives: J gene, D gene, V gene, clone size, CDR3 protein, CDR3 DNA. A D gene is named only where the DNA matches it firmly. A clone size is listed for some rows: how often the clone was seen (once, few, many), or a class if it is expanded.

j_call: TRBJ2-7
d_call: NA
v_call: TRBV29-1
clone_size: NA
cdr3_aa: CSAETGVYEQYF
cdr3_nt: TGCAGCGCCGAAACCGGGGTCTACGAGCAGTACTTC

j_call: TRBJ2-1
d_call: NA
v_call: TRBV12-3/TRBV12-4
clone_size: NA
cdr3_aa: CASSLSDEQFF
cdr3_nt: TGTGCCAGCAGTTTATCTGATGAGCAGTTCTTC

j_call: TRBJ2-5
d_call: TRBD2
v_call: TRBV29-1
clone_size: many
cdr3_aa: CSVEPGRGGPQETQYF
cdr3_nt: TGCAGCGTTGAACCAGGACGCGGGGGGCCTCAAGAGACCCAGTACTTC

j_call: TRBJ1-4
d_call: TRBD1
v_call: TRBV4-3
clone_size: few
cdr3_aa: CASSPHPGQGELFF
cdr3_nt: TGCGCCAGCAGCCCCCACCCGGGACAGGGAGAACTGTTTTTT

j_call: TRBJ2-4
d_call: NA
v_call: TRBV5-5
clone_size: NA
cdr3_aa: CASGARRGEIAKNIQYF
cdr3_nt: TGTGCCAGCGGCGCCCGGAGGGGGGAAATTGCCAAAAACATTCAGTACTTC

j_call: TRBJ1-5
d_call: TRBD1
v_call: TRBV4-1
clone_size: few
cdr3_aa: CASSQRGQVNQPQHF
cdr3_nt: TGCGCCAGCAGCCAGAGGGGGCAGGTCAATCAGCCCCAGCATTTT

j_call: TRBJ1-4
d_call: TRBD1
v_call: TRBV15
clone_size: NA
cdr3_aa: CATSREGQGEKLFF
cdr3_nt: TGTGCCACCAGCAGAGAGGGACAGGGTGAAAAACTGTTTTTT

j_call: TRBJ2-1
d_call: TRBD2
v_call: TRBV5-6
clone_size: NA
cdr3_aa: CASGPGLPGGNNEQFF
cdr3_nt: TGTGCCAGCGGCCCCGGGCTACCGGGGGGGAACAATGAGCAGTTCTTC

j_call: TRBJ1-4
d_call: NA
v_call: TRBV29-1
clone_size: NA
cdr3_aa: CSVEPWALRRGEKLFF
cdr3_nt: TGCAGCGTTGAACCTTGGGCTTTGCGGCGTGGGGAAAAACTGTTTTTT

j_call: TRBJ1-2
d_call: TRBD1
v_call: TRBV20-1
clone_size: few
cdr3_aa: CSAKEDRDIGYTF
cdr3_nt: TGCAGTGCTAAGGAGGACAGGGATATTGGCTACACCTTC

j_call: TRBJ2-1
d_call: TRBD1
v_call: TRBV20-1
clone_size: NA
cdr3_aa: CSASHPGQGRAWEQFF
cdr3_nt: TGCAGTGCTTCACACCCGGGACAGGGAAGGGCTTGGGAGCAGTTCTTC